The TCR beta chain described here comes from a study of HIV-infected patients and healthy controls. MiXCR, run by TCRdb on the 5' RACE reads, gives a single entry per CDR3 protein. The table includes about 17,000 distinct CDR3 sequences, about a sixth detected once. Per germline, CDR1 SGDLS and CDR2 YYNGEE. Between the trimmed V and J ends, which lost 0 bases and 3 bases, there was a span of 2 bases. This CDR3 has 12 amino acids. This clonotype occurred many times. The rearrangement links TRBV9 to TRBJ2-3; D remains unclear. This TCR was sampled from a human donor in good health. Input material: CD8+ T cells from blood. The CDR3 region is CASSVATDTQYF. CDR3 DNA sequence: TGTGCCAGCAGCGTAGCTACAGATACGCAGTATTTT.